The TCR beta chain described here comes from a study of beta chain features in type 1 diabetes. Whole-study findings and limits: Type 1 diabetes patients had TCRB CDR3s that were shorter (moderately but significantly so) in all four CD4+ subsets.

On this clone: As yet, its antigen is unknown.

Germline V CDR1 and CDR2: SNHLY, FYNNEI. This CDR3 spans 13 amino acids. Trimming cost V 2 bases and J 10 bases, with 9 bases left between them. Every bit of the isolated RNA underwent reverse transcription, so sequencing read expressed TCRB transcripts. The average output of naive, central memory and regulatory T cell samples was approximately 3.7 million reads. Method: immunoSEQ multiplex PCR; TCRdb's copy keeps in-frame clones and lacks some. The sample has some 700,000 clones; around 15% are singletons. Sequenced material: naive CD4+ T cells from blood. The chain joins TRBV2 to TRBJ1-6; D uncertain. This TCR came from a young man with type 1 diabetes. This CDR3 is CASSEILGSPLHF. CDR3 DNA sequence: TGTGCCAGCAGTGAAATCTTGGGATCACCCCTCCACTTT.